The source of this T cell receptor beta chain is a study of blood T cell repertoires in COVID-19. Study context: Acute and convalescent COVID-19 samples came from the United States, Italy and Spain. T cells, B-cell-depleted T cells, or PBMCs supplied cDNA or gDNA.

V was pared by 3 bases and J by 1 base, with 3 bases of the junction left unmatched. CDR3 length equals 15 residues. Germline V gives CDR1 SGHTA, CDR2 FQGNSA. Assay used: immunoSEQ multiplex PCR; TCRdb lists only in-frame clones, some missing. The table has 170,000 or so clones, around 86% seen once. The chain joins TRBV7-2 to TRBJ1-5; 7 bases fit TRBD1. Sample: peripheral blood. This clonotype originated in a middle-aged man with active or convalescent COVID-19. CDR3 DNA sequence: TGTGCCAGCAGCTTTGACAGGGTGAGCAATCAGCCCCAGCATTTT. Encoded protein: CASSFDRVSNQPQHF.